This TCR beta chain was captured by sequencing in a study of blood T cell repertoires in COVID-19. Study-level information: Whether acute or convalescent, the COVID-19 samples came from the United States, Italy and Spain. The cDNA or gDNA used as material had been derived from T cells, B-cell-depleted T cells, or PBMCs.

V trimming: 4 bases; J trimming: 7 bases; junction bases outside the gene matches: 5. This CDR3 contains 15 residues. Germline CDR1 reads SGHRS; CDR2 reads YFSETQ. Per the study methods: Amplifying reference gene primers gave estimates of nucleated cell counts. The protocol was immunoSEQ multiplex PCR, while the TCRdb copy is restricted to in-frame clones and leaves out a portion. V, J and clone size derive from that table, while D and trimming were established from the DNA sequence. The sample holds about 360,000 clones, around 87% seen once. The chain recombines TRBV5-1 with TRBJ2-2, with 12 bases that match TRBD2. Source material: peripheral blood. This clonotype was obtained from a human donor in a cohort sampled during active COVID-19. CDR3 DNA sequence: TGCGCCAGCAGCCGGACTAGCGGGAAAGACGGGGAGCTGTTTTTT. Amino acid sequence: CASSRTSGKDGELFF. The full variable domain, rest sourced from reference TRBV5-1 and TRBJ2-2, is KAGVTQTPRYLIKTRGQQVTLSCSPISGHRSVSWYQQTPGQGLQFLFEYFSETQRNKGNFPGRFSGRQFSNSRSEMNVSTLELGDSALYLCASSRTSGKDGELFFGEGSRLTVL.